This TCR beta chain emerged from a study of T-cell memory formation after mild COVID-19. Amplification by 5'RACE using constant-segment primers produced TCR alpha and TCR beta cDNA libraries that carried sample barcodes and UMIs. Each CDR3 protein is one row after TCRdb ran MiXCR on the 5' RACE reads. The sample has about 210,000 distinct CDR3 sequences, 10% to 13% seen once. This clonotype was seen a few times. Its antigen is not known. Regarding the study as a whole: Clones shrinking between day 15 and 85 showed a balanced CD4/CD8 split, and those that grew later tilted toward CD4+. Cross-reactive memory appears to have joined, as suggested by some responding clones showing up in pre-infection memory. CD4+ contracting clones were found mainly in CM and EM, and CD8+ ones in EMRA.

Germline lookup yields CDR1 SEHNR and CDR2 FQNEAQ (reference sequence). Deletions cut 3 bases from V and 8 bases from J, with 11 bases between. CDR3 length equals 13 residues. The chain combines TRBV7-9 with TRBJ2-1, with D maybe TRBD2 (6 bases). The TCR sequence derives from a man younger than 35 who had mild COVID-19 (a few samples of this study predate the infection). Cell type and time point are not known. The sequenced material came from PBMCs or a T cell subset sorted from them (not recorded which). CDR3 DNA: TGTGCCAGCAGCTTCGGGAGCGCCGATGAGCAGTTCTTC. It yields the protein CASSFGSADEQFF.